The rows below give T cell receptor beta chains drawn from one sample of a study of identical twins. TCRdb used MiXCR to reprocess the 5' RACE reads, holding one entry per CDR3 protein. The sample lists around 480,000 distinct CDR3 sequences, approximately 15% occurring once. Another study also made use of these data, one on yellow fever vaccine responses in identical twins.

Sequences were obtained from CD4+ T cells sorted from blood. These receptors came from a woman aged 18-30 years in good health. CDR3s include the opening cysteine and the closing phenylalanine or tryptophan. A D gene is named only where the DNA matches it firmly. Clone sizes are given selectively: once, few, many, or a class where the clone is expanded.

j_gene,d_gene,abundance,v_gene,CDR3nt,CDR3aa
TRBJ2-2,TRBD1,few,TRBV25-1,TGTGCCAGCAGTGGCCTGGGACAGTACACCGGGGAGCTGTTTTTT,CASSGLGQYTGELFF
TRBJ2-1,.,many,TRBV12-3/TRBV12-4,TGTGCCAGCAGTTTCTCAGCGGAGAACTACAATGAGCAGTTCTTC,CASSFSAENYNEQFF
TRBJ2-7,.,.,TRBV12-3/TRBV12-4,TGTGCCAGCAGTTTCCTAGCGCTAAGCTCCTACGAGCAGTACTTC,CASSFLALSSYEQYF
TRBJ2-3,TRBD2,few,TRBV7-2,TGTGCCAGCAGCTTAAGGACTAGTGAGTCAGATACGCAGTATTTT,CASSLRTSESDTQYF
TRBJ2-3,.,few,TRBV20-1,TGCAGTGCCAAAGGCCCGACCCCAGATACGCAGTATTTT,CSAKGPTPDTQYF
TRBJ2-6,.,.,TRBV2,TGTGCCAGCAGTGAGATGAGAGGAGGGGCCAACGTCCTGACTTTC,CASSEMRGGANVLTF
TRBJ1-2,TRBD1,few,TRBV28,TGTGCCAGCAGTTTAAATGGACAGGGAGTCTATGGCTACACCTTC,CASSLNGQGVYGYTF
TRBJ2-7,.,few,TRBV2,TGTGCCACCCGCGGGGAAACCTACGAGCAGTACTTC,CATRGETYEQYF
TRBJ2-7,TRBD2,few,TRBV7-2,TGTGCCAGCAGCCCCAGAGGGAGCGGGGGTCCCTACGAGCAGTACTTC,CASSPRGSGGPYEQYF
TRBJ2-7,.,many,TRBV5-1,TGCGCCAGCAGCTCCGGGCGCGAGCGTAACGAGCAGTACTTC,CASSSGRERNEQYF
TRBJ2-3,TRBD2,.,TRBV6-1,TGTGCCAGCATCCCGGCGGGAGGGGGAGATACGCAGTATTTT,CASIPAGGGDTQYF
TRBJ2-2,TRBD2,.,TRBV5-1,TGCGCCAGCAGCCCGACGGCACTAGCGGGGGACACGAACACCGGGGAGCTGTTTTTT,CASSPTALAGDTNTGELFF
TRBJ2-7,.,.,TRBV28,TGTGCCAGCAGCCCCCTCGGGGCGGGGGAGCAGTACTTC,CASSPLGAGEQYF
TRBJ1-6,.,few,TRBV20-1,TGCAGTGCTATAGACGGGAGCTCCTATAATTCACCCCTCCACTTT,CSAIDGSSYNSPLHF
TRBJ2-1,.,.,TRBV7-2,TGTGCCAGCAGCTTAAAGTACAATGAGCAGTTCTTC,CASSLKYNEQFF
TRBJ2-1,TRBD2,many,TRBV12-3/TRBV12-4,TGTGCCAGCAGTTCCGCGGGAGATAGCTTCAATGAGCAGTTCTTC,CASSSAGDSFNEQFF
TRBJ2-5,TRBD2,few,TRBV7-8,TGTGCCAGCAGCATCGGGACTAGCGGAGGGGGATGGTACTTC,CASSIGTSGGGWYF
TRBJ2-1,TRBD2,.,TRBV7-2,TGTGCCAGCAGCTTAAGGCGGGAGTCCTACAATGAGCAGTTCTTC,CASSLRRESYNEQFF
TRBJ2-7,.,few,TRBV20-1,TGCAGTGCTCCACCGACTCCGAGCTCCTACGAGCAGTACTTC,CSAPPTPSSYEQYF
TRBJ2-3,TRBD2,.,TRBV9,TGTGCCAGCAGCTTCCGTTCTCCGGGACTAGCTGGGGCCAGTGCAGATACGCAGTATTTT,CASSFRSPGLAGASADTQYF
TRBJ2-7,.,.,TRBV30,TGTGCCTGGAGTAGGGGACCCGGGTCCTACGAGCAGTACTTC,CAWSRGPGSYEQYF
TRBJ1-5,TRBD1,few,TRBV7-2,TGTGCCAGCAGTAGACAGGGGAACGGCAATCAGCCCCAGCATTTT,CASSRQGNGNQPQHF
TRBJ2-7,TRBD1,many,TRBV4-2,TGTGCCAGCAGTCACGGACAGGGGGCGAACGAGCAGTACTTC,CASSHGQGANEQYF
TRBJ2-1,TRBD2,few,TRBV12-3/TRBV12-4,TGTGCCAGCACCTCCCGCGGGGGTCTTCCCTACAATGAGCAGTTCTTC,CASTSRGGLPYNEQFF
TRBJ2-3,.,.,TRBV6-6,TGTGCCAGCAGTTATGGAGGGGGGTCGCAGTATTTT,CASSYGGGSQYF
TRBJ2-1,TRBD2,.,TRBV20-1,TGCAGTGCTAGATCGCCCGGGACTAGCGGGAGTGAGCAGTTCTTC,CSARSPGTSGSEQFF
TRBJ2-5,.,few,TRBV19,TGTGCCAGTAGTCACGTGTCGGGGGCCCTCCAAGAGACCCAGTACTTC,CASSHVSGALQETQYF
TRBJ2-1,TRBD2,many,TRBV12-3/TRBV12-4,TGTGCCAGCAGTCCCCGTAGCGGGAGGAACAATGAGCAGTTCTTC,CASSPRSGRNNEQFF
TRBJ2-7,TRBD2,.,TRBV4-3,TGCGCCAGCAGCCACCTACTAGCGGGAGGGGGGGCCGAGCAGTACTTC,CASSHLLAGGGAEQYF
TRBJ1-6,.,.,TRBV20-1,TGCAGTGCTAGGTTGCTCACCCTCCACTTT,CSARLLTLHF
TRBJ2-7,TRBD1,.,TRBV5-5,TGTGCCAGGAGCCCCGGGGACAGTCCGCTAGGCGAGCAGTACTTC,CARSPGDSPLGEQYF
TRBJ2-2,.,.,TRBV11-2,TGTGCCAGCAGCCTGCGGGGGGACAGGAAGAACACCGGGGAGCTGTTTTTT,CASSLRGDRKNTGELFF
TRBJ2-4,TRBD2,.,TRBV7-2,TGTGCCAGCAGCTTAGCCGCGGGACTAGCGGGAGAGAGGGGAGCCAAAAACATTCAGTACTTC,CASSLAAGLAGERGAKNIQYF
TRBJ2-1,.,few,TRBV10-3,TGTGCCATCAGTGAGGGTGATGAGCAGTTCTTC,CAISEGDEQFF
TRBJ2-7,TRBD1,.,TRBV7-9,TGTGCCAGCGCGTCCGGACAGGGTGTGTACGAGCAGTACTTC,CASASGQGVYEQYF
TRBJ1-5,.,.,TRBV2,TGTGCCAGCAGCATCCTGGGGGATCAGCCCCAGCATTTT,CASSILGDQPQHF
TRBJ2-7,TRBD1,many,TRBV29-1,TGCAGCGCGGGACAGGGGGCTTCCTACGAGCAGTACTTC,CSAGQGASYEQYF
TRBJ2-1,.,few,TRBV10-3,TGTGCCATCAGTGAGTCAGTGGTAACTCTGAACCCGATCTCCTACAATGAGCAGTTCTTC,CAISESVVTLNPISYNEQFF
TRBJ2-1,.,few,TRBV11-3,TGTGCCAGCAGCTTACGGCAGGGAGCTGTTGATGAGCAGTTCTTC,CASSLRQGAVDEQFF
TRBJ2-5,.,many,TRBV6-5,TGTGCCAGCAGTTACGGCGCTAGCATACAGACCCAGTACTTC,CASSYGASIQTQYF
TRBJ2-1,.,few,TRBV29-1,TGCAGCGTTGAAGGAAGGAGCGGGTGGTCGTTCTTC,CSVEGRSGWSFF
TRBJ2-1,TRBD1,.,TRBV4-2,TGTGCCAGCAGCCTCGGGACAGGGGTCGGGAATGAGCAGTTCTTC,CASSLGTGVGNEQFF
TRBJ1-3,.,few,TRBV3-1,TGTGCCAGCAGCCGCGGCTCTGGAAACACCATATATTTT,CASSRGSGNTIYF
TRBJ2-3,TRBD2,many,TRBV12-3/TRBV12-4,TGTGCCAGCAGTTTTGCGGGGGGAAGCACAGATACGCAGTATTTT,CASSFAGGSTDTQYF
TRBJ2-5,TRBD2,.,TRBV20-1,TGCAGTGCTAGGGGAACGCGGGGGATAGAAGAGACCCAGTACTTC,CSARGTRGIEETQYF
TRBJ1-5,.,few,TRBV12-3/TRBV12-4,TGTGCCAGCAGGGCGGTGGGGAGTCAGCCCCAGCATTTT,CASRAVGSQPQHF
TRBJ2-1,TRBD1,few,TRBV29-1,TGCAGCGCAGGGCGAGGGGACAGGACCTACAATGAGCAGTTCTTC,CSAGRGDRTYNEQFF
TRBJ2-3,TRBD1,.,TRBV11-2,TGTGCCAGCAGTTCCGACAGGGGGCCTGGCACAGATACGCAGTATTTT,CASSSDRGPGTDTQYF
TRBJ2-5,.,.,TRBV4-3,TGCGCCAGCAGCCAAGAAATTAGTGGGACCCAGTACTTC,CASSQEISGTQYF
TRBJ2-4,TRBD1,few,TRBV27,TGTGCCAGCAGTTTTTCAGGACAGGGAAGGAACATTCAGTACTTC,CASSFSGQGRNIQYF
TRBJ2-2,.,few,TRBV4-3,TGCGCCAGCAGCCAAGGGGAGAAGAACACCGGGGAGCTGTTTTTT,CASSQGEKNTGELFF